Following are 31 T cell receptor beta chains from one sample sequenced in a study of control samples from healthy donors and cancer patients. Sequenced by immunoSEQ multiplex PCR; TCRdb stores in-frame clones only, minus some. Of just over 150,000 clones in the sample, roughly 89% were seen once. The sequenced sample consisted of blood. All receptors derive from a young man in good health.

This clone was seen only once. V usage is TRBV7-9 and J usage is TRBJ1-1; D call uncertain. Germline values: CDR1 SEHNR, CDR2 FQNEAQ (reference sequence). CDR3 length equals 12 residues. Trimming left V 5 bases short and J 5 bases short, with 9 bases between. The CDR3 reads CASSQPRTEAFF. In nucleotides, the CDR3 is TGTGCCAGCAGCCAACCGAGAACTGAAGCTTTCTTT.

This sequence joins TRBV27 and TRBJ1-2, with 9 nucleotides matching TRBD1. CDR1 and CDR2 from the germline V gene are MNHEY and SMNVEV (reference sequence). This CDR3 is 14 amino acids long. J gave up 8 bases and V 4 bases, and 8 bases lay outside the gene matches. The DNA for the CDR3 is TGTGCCAGCAGTTCCCCGGGACAGGGTTTAGGCTACACCTTC. Translated, it gives CASSSPGQGLGYTF.

The rearrangement links TRBV29-1 to TRBJ2-6; D may be TRBD2 (7 bases). The V gene lost 3 bases and the J gene lost 4 bases, with 10 bases spanning the gap. The CDR3 loop spans 14 amino acids. Germline V CDR1 and CDR2: SQVTM, ANQGSEA. CDR3 residues: CSVEGGQGANVLTF. CDR3 DNA: TGCAGCGTTGAGGGGGGGCAGGGGGCCAACGTCCTGACTTTC. The entire variable domain, with the rest obtained from reference TRBV29-1 and TRBJ2-6, is as follows: SAVISQKPSRDICQRGTSLTIQCQVDSQVTMMFWYRQQPGQSLTLIATANQGSEATYESGFVIDKFPISRPNLTFSTLTVSNMSPEDSSIYLCSVEGGQGANVLTFGAGSRLTVL.

This clone was picked up a small number of times. The rearrangement uses TRBV10-3 and TRBJ2-3; 8 bases are a match to TRBD1. The CDR3 has 14 residues. The ends lost 7 bases at V and 5 bases at J; junction bases unmatched: 8. Germline CDR1 reads ENHRY; CDR2 reads SYGVKD. The CDR3 DNA follows: TGTGCCATCACCATGGACAGGGTACAAGATACGCAGTATTTT. Protein sequence: CAITMDRVQDTQYF.

This clone was observed a few times. This chain joins TRBV11-2 and TRBJ1-4, with D unresolved. The V and J ends lost 1 base and 0 bases respectively, with 12 bases between them. CDR3 length: 17 residues. Germline V lookup: CDR1 SGHAT, CDR2 FQNNGV. The CDR3 region has the DNA TGTGCCAGCAGCTTAGCCATGCGGCACCCAACTAATGAAAAACTGTTTTTT. Protein: CASSLAMRHPTNEKLFF.

The rearrangement links TRBV5-1 to TRBJ2-1, with D unclear. The CDR3 is 15 amino acids. Germline-derived CDR1 and CDR2 are SGHRS and YFSETQ. The V end was cut by 2 bases, the J end by 5 bases, with 14 bases between. CDR3 sequence reads: CASSFGIALHNEQFF. The DNA for the CDR3 is TGCGCCAGCAGCTTTGGAATTGCCCTTCACAATGAGCAGTTCTTC.

The J gene is TRBJ1-5, the V gene TRBV18; D is unclear. The CDR3 totals 14 residues. Per the germline V gene, CDR1 is KGHSH and CDR2 is LQKENI. Trimming removed 2 bases at V and 1 base at J, with 6 bases between. CDR3 in DNA: TGTGCCAGCTCACCAGGCGGCAGCAATCAGCCCCAGCATTTT. This sequence encodes CASSPGGSNQPQHF.

The chain carries TRBV28 and TRBJ1-6; TRBD1 might be the D (6 bases). Trimming took off 4 bases at V and 7 bases at J, with 11 bases between the two ends. Germline values: CDR1 MDHEN, CDR2 SYDVKM. This CDR3 spans 14 amino acids. As DNA, the CDR3 is TGTGCCAGCAGTTCAGGGGTTAGGAATTCACCCCTCCACTTT. The encoded protein is CASSSGVRNSPLHF.

The genes are TRBV3-1 (or the pseudogene TRBV3-2) and TRBJ1-1; D is unresolved. V gave up 0 bases and J gave up 1 base, with 12 bases separating them. CDR3 length: 16 residues. Germline V CDR1 and CDR2: LGHDT, YNNKEL (reference sequence). The CDR3 loop is CASSQEGQQSNTEAFF. The DNA of the CDR3 is TGTGCCAGCAGCCAAGAAGGGCAACAATCGAACACTGAAGCTTTCTTT.

V is TRBV27 and J is TRBJ1-2; a possible D gene is TRBD1 (6 bases). Germline V gene sequence: CDR1 MNHEY, CDR2 SMNVEV (reference sequence). The CDR3 has 13 amino acids. V dropped 8 bases and J dropped 8 bases, with 18 bases sitting between them. This CDR3 is CASRLQGGRGYTF. The CDR3 region has the DNA TGTGCCAGCCGCCTACAGGGAGGGAGAGGCTACACCTTC.

The gene calls are TRBV21-1 and TRBJ2-2. TRBV21-1 is assigned pseudogene status. This CDR3 contains 14 residues. The CDR3 spells CASSKGRAKGELFF. In nucleotides, the CDR3 is TGTGCCAGCAGCAAAGGACGGGCCAAAGGGGAGCTGTTTTTT.

A single count supports this clone. The chain joins TRBV30 to TRBJ1-5; D is possibly TRBD1 (5 bases). This CDR3 has 13 residues. Per germline, CDR1 GTSNPN and CDR2 SVGIG (reference sequence). Trimming shortened V by 3 bases and J by 4 bases, and 10 bases separated the two germline ends. CDR3 loop: CAWRRDWNQPQHF. The CDR3 region has the DNA TGTGCCTGGAGGAGGGACTGGAATCAGCCCCAGCATTTT.

The chain combines TRBV28 with TRBJ1-5; D gene uncertain. The germline V gene encodes CDR1 MDHEN and CDR2 SYDVKM. The CDR3 extends over 14 amino acids. V lost 6 bases and J lost 7, with 16 bases in between. CDR3 in DNA: TGTGCCAGCAGCGGACTCCGGATGGGCCAGCCCCAGCATTTT. It yields the protein CASSGLRMGQPQHF.

The CDR3 loop reads CASSPGAGGSYEQYF. The CDR3 nucleotides are TGTGCCAGCTCACCAGGCGCAGGGGGGTCCTACGAGCAGTACTTC. The chain combines TRBV18 with TRBJ2-7, with D possibly TRBD1 on 7 matching bases. This CDR3 is 15 amino acids long. CDR1 is KGHSH, CDR2 LQKENI, per germline. V dropped 2 bases and J dropped 1 base, with 12 bases sitting between them.

This chain links TRBV20-1 with TRBJ1-2; D possibly corresponds to TRBD1 (5 bases). Germline V gives CDR1 DFQATT, CDR2 SNEGSKA (reference sequence). This CDR3 has 10 amino acids. Trimming took off 3 bases at V and 7 bases at J, with 6 bases between the two ends. The CDR3 protein is CSARGGGYTF. The CDR3 region has the DNA TGCAGTGCTAGGGGGGGTGGCTACACCTTC.

V is TRBV30 and J is TRBJ1-2, with D uncertain. The CDR3 length is 14 residues. Germline lookup yields CDR1 GTSNPN and CDR2 SVGIG (reference sequence). Trimming removed 2 bases at V and 4 bases at J, with 14 bases between. DNA of the CDR3: TGTGCCTGGAGTCAGGCAGCAAGTGTCTATGGCTACACCTTC. This codes for CAWSQAASVYGYTF.

A few counts support this clone. This sequence joins TRBV27 and TRBJ1-1, with D uncertain. The CDR3 totals 13 residues. Between the trimmed V and J ends, which lost 6 bases and 3 bases, there was a span of 11 bases. Germline-derived CDR1 and CDR2 are MNHEY and SMNVEV (reference sequence). DNA for the CDR3: TGTGCCAGCAGCCGGGCCCTGGACACTGAAGCTTTCTTT. It is translated as CASSRALDTEAFF.

The chain is built from TRBV28 and TRBJ1-1; D not certain. The CDR3 is made up of 16 amino acids. The germline CDR1 and CDR2 sequences are MDHEN and SYDVKM. The germline V and J ends were trimmed by 3 bases and 2 bases, with 16 bases remaining between them. CDR3 DNA sequence: TGTGCCAGCAGTTTTGGTCATGGAGTCCCCAACACTGAAGCTTTCTTT. Translation: CASSFGHGVPNTEAFF.

The chain is built from TRBV9 and TRBJ1-5; D is possibly TRBD1 (6 bases). CDR1 is SGDLS and CDR2 is YYNGEE in the germline V gene. V was trimmed by 2 bases and J by 3 bases, leaving 12 bases between them. This CDR3 is built from 15 residues. The CDR3 region is CASSVRGGDNQPQHF. CDR3 DNA sequence: TGTGCCAGCAGCGTCCGGGGGGGCGACAATCAGCCCCAGCATTTT.

The V call is TRBV5-1, the J call TRBJ2-5; no clear D. The CDR3 is 11 residues long. Germline V gene data show CDR1 as SGHRS and CDR2 as YFSETQ. The germline V and J ends were trimmed by 4 bases and 3 bases, with 4 bases remaining between them. The chain's CDR3 is CASSHKETQYF. The CDR3 DNA follows: TGCGCCAGCAGCCATAAAGAGACCCAGTACTTC.

J is TRBJ2-5 and V is TRBV27; D might be TRBD2 (6 bases). Germline CDR1 is MNHEY and CDR2 is SMNVEV (reference sequence). The CDR3 is 16 residues long. V was clipped by 5 bases and J by 1 base, with 17 bases between them. CDR3 in amino acids: CASSGFGGSPQETQYF. CDR3 sequence (DNA): TGTGCCAGCAGTGGGTTCGGGGGATCACCCCAAGAGACCCAGTACTTC.

This chain uses TRBV27 with TRBJ1-1; tentatively, D is TRBD1 (5 bases). From germline, CDR1 is MNHEY and CDR2 SMNVEV (reference sequence). The CDR3 consists of 15 residues. The germline V and J ends were trimmed by 5 bases and 8 bases, with 21 bases remaining between them. Here the CDR3 reads CASSPYYTGTEEAFF. CDR3 DNA: TGTGCCAGCAGTCCTTATTATACCGGGACCGAAGAAGCTTTCTTT.

The genes are TRBV5-1 and TRBJ2-6, with TRBD1 as a possible D gene (6 bases). The germline V gene encodes CDR1 SGHRS and CDR2 YFSETQ. The CDR3 has 16 amino acids. Trimming left V 2 bases short and J 0 bases short, with 9 bases between. The CDR3 reads CASSFDRYSGANVLTF. CDR3 DNA: TGCGCCAGCAGCTTCGACAGGTACTCTGGGGCCAACGTCCTGACTTTC.

The chain is built from TRBV19 and TRBJ1-1, with TRBD1 matching 7 bases. The CDR3 covers 13 residues. The V segment lost 6 bases and the J segment 5 bases; nucleotides outside the gene matches: 6. The V gene's germline CDR1 is LNHDA and CDR2 SQIVND (reference sequence). The CDR3 DNA reads TGTGCCAGTAGCCAAAACAGGGGTACTGAAGCTTTCTTT. Encoded protein: CASSQNRGTEAFF.

This rearrangement joins TRBV5-5 to TRBJ2-1, with D possibly called TRBD1 or TRBD2 (5 bases each). Germline assignment: CDR1 SGHKS and CDR2 YYEKEE (reference sequence). V dropped 3 bases and J dropped 4 bases, with 11 bases sitting between them. The CDR3 has 14 residues. The CDR3 DNA reads TGTGCCAGCAGCTGGCCGGGACGGTACAATGAGCAGTTCTTC. Translated, it gives CASSWPGRYNEQFF.

The chain employs TRBV30 and TRBJ1-5; D is perhaps TRBD1 (5 bases). The CDR3 spans 13 residues. Per germline, CDR1 GTSNPN and CDR2 SVGIG (reference sequence). Trimming took off 3 bases at V and 6 bases at J, with 12 bases between the two ends. The CDR3 sequence is CAWSGGGGQPQHF. In DNA form, the CDR3 reads TGTGCCTGGAGCGGGGGTGGTGGTCAGCCCCAGCATTTT.

This sequence joins TRBV5-1 and TRBJ2-3, with D possibly matching TRBD1 (7 bases). This CDR3 is built from 15 residues. The V gene's germline CDR1 is SGHRS and CDR2 YFSETQ. Trimming removed 6 bases from V and 1 base from J, with 15 bases in between. The CDR3 DNA is TGCGCCAGCAAGGGTGCCAGGGGGGGCACAGATACGCAGTATTTT. Amino acid sequence: CASKGARGGTDTQYF.

This chain uses TRBV12-3 or TRBV12-4 with TRBJ1-2; D not resolved. V gave up 6 bases and J gave up 6 bases, with 14 bases separating them. The CDR3 loop spans 13 amino acids. DNA of the CDR3: TGTGCCAGCAGCCGCGCGCCCCTGGATGGCTACACCTTC. Protein sequence: CASSRAPLDGYTF.

The CDR3: CASSEAGQGGTGELFF. The CDR3 nucleotides read TGTGCCAGCAGTGAGGCGGGACAGGGGGGTACCGGGGAGCTGTTTTTT. The chain employs TRBV6-1 and TRBJ2-2; 11 bases map to TRBD1. V trimming: 3 bases; J trimming: 5 bases; junction bases outside the gene matches: 5. This CDR3 is 16 amino acids long. Looked up from germline, CDR1 is MNHNS and CDR2 is SASEGT.

This chain links TRBV28 with TRBJ2-7, with D unclear. This CDR3 is 14 amino acids long. V gave up 6 bases and J gave up 0 bases, with 12 bases separating them. CDR1 and CDR2 (germline): MDHEN, SYDVKM. As DNA, the CDR3 is TGTGCCAGCAGATCCGGCGGCGCCTCCTACGAGCAGTACTTC. It specifies CASRSGGASYEQYF.

The gene calls are TRBV7-7 and TRBJ2-5; 10 nucleotides line up with TRBD2. V was clipped by 1 base and J by 5 bases; unmatched bases: 10. Germline CDR1 SSHAT, CDR2 FNYEAQ (reference sequence). The length of the CDR3 is 17 residues. The CDR3 region is CASSLGLAGASSETQYF. CDR3 coding DNA: TGTGCCAGCAGCTTAGGGCTAGCGGGGGCTAGTAGTGAGACCCAGTACTTC.